This T cell receptor (beta chain) was identified during a study of graft-versus-host responses after intestinal transplantation. The overall study: Each recipient received anti-thymocyte globulin induction, then tacrolimus and steroids for around 3 years.

Repertoires were generated with immunoSEQ multiplex PCR, while TCRdb's copy carries only in-frame clones and drops some. The sample includes about 5,500 clones, roughly 30% seen only once; the top ten take under 6%. This clone ranks as medium-sized. The receptor was derived from a human patient who was an organ donor for intestinal transplantation. Sequencing used alloreactive CD4+ T cells from a mixed lymphocyte reaction culture, obtained before transplantation. Noted subset: CFSE-low proliferating T cells sorted from approximately 6-day pre-transplant mixed lymphocyte reaction (GvH or HvG direction).

CDR3 nucleotides: TGTGCCATCAGTGGGACTAGCGGGAGCTCCTACAATGAGCAGTTCTTC. It codes for CAISGTSGSSYNEQFF. V is TRBV10-3 and J is TRBJ2-1, with TRBD2 matching 13 bases. V gave up 4 bases and J gave up 0 bases; unmatched junction bases: 0. The CDR3 is made up of 16 amino acids. Germline CDR1 reads ENHRY; CDR2 reads SYGVKD.